The table lists the clone carrying this TCR beta chain with a few counts. These data come from a study of blood T cell repertoires in COVID-19. Per the original methods: Amplification of reference gene primers provided the estimated nucleated cell counts. Clones were sequenced by immunoSEQ multiplex PCR, and TCRdb holds only the in-frame ones, with some missing. The DNA was the basis for D and trimming; V, J and clone size are from that table. In the table there are 150,000 to 200,000 clones, about 80% of which are singletons. With 5 bases clipped from V and 9 bases from J, the junction kept 5 bases outside the gene matches. Germline assignment: CDR1 LNHDA and CDR2 SQIVND (reference sequence). This CDR3 has 12 residues.

The sample taken for sequencing was peripheral blood. The TCR sequence derives from a woman in her sixties or seventies with acute or convalescent COVID-19. The rearrangement links TRBV19 to TRBJ2-5; 8 nucleotides agree with TRBD2. The CDR3 bases are TGTGCCAGTAGTCCTCCGGGGGGGGCCCAGTACTTC. Translated: CASSPPGGAQYF.